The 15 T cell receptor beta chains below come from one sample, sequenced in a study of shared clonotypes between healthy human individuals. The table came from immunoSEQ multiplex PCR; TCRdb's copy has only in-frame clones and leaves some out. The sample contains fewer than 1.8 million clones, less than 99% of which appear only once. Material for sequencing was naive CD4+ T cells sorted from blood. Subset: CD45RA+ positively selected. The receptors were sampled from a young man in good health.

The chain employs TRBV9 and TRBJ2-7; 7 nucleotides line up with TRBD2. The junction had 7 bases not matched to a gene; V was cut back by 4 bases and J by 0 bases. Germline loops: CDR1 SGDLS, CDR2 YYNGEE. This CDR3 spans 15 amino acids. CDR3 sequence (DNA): TGTGCCAGCAGCCCCCCTAGCGGACGCTCCTACGAGCAGTACTTC. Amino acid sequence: CASSPPSGRSYEQYF.

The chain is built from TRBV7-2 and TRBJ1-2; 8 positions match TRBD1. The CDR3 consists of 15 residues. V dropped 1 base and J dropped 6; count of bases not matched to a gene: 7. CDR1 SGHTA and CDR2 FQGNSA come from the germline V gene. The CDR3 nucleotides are TGTGCCAGCAGCTTAGTTATCCAGGGGGCGGATGGCTACACCTTC. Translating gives CASSLVIQGADGYTF.

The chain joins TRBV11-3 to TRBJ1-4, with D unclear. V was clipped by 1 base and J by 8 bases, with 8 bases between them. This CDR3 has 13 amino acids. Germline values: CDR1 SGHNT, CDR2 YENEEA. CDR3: CASSLAAGEKLFF. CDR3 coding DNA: TGTGCCAGCAGCTTAGCGGCAGGCGAAAAACTGTTTTTT.

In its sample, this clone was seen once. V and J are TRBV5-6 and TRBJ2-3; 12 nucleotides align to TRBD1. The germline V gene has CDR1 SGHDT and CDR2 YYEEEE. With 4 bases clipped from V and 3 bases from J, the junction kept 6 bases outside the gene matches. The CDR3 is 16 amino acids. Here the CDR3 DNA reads TGTGCCAGCAGCAGGGGGACAGGGGGCAGGACAGATACGCAGTATTTT. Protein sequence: CASSRGTGGRTDTQYF.

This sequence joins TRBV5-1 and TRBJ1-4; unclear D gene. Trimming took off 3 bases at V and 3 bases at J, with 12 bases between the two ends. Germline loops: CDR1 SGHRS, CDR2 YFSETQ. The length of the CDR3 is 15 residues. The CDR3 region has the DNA TGCGCCAGCAGCTCCAGATCAGGAGCTAATGAAAAACTGTTTTTT. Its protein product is CASSSRSGANEKLFF.

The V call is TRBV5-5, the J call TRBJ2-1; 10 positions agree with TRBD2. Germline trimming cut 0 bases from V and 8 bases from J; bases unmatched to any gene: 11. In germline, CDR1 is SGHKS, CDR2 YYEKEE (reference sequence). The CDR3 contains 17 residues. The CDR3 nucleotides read TGTGCCAGCAGCTTGGCGATAGGGCTAGCGGGAGCCTATGAGCAGTTCTTC. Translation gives CASSLAIGLAGAYEQFF.

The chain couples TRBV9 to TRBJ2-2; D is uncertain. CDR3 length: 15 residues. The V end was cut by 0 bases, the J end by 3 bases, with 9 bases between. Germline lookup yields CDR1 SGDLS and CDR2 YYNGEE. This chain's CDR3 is CASSVDITDTGELFF. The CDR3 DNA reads TGTGCCAGCAGCGTAGATATAACAGACACCGGGGAGCTGTTTTTT.

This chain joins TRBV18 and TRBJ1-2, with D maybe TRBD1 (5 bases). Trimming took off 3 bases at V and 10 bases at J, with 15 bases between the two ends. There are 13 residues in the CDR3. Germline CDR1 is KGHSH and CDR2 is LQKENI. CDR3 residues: CASSPGGGIVYTF. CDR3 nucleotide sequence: TGTGCCAGCTCACCGGGGGGAGGGATTGTCTACACCTTC.

The CDR3 nucleotides read TGTGCCAGCAGTGCTTACAGAGCAGCTAATGAAAAACTGTTTTTT. This sequence encodes CASSAYRAANEKLFF. The chain is built from TRBV6-1 and TRBJ1-4; no firm D call. Germline CDR1 and CDR2: MNHNS and SASEGT. The V gene lost 4 bases and the J gene lost 3 bases, with 12 bases spanning the gap. The CDR3 length is 15 residues.

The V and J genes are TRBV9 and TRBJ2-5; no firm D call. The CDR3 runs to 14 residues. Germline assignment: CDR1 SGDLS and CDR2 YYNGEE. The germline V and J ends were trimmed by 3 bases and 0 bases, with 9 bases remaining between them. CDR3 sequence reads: CASSARTHQETQYF. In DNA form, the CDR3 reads TGTGCCAGCAGCGCGCGGACCCACCAAGAGACCCAGTACTTC.

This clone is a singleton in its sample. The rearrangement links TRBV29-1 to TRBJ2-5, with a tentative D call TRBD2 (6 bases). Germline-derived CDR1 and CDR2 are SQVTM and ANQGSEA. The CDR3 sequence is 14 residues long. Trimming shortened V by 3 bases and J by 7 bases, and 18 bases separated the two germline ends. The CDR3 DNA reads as TGCAGCGTTGAGTCTAGCGCATTGGGGGGGACCCAGTACTTC. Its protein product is CSVESSALGGTQYF. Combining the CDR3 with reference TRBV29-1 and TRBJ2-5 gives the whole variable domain SAVISQKPSRDICQRGTSLTIQCQVDSQVTMMFWYRQQPGQSLTLIATANQGSEATYESGFVIDKFPISRPNLTFSTLTVSNMSPEDSSIYLCSVESSALGGTQYFGPGTRLLVL.

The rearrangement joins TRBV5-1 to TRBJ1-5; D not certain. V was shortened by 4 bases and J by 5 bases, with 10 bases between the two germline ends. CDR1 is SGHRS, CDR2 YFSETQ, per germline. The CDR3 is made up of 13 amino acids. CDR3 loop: CASSADGDQPQHF. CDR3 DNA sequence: TGCGCCAGCAGCGCTGACGGTGATCAGCCCCAGCATTTT.

The CDR3 DNA sequence: TGTGCCAGCAGCTTCGGTCGGGGCCAGTACACTGAAGCTTTCTTT. Protein sequence: CASSFGRGQYTEAFF. The rearrangement links TRBV11-2 to TRBJ1-1; D may be TRBD1 (5 bases). Trimming left V 3 bases short and J 3 bases short, with 14 bases between. The CDR3 loop spans 15 amino acids. The germline V gene encodes CDR1 SGHAT and CDR2 FQNNGV.

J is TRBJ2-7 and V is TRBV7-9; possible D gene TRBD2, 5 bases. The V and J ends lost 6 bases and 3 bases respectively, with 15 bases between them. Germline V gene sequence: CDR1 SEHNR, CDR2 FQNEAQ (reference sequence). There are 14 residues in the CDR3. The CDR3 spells CASSYTTIIYEQYF. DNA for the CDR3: TGTGCCAGCAGTTATACGACTATTATCTACGAGCAGTACTTC.

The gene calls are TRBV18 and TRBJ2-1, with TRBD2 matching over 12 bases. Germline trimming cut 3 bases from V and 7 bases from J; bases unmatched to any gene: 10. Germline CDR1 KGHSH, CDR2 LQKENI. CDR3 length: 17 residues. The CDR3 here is CASSPNLGLAGSNEQFF. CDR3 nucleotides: TGTGCCAGCTCACCGAATCTTGGACTAGCGGGATCAAATGAGCAGTTCTTC.